A selection of T cell receptor beta chains follows, all from one sample in a study of blood T cell repertoires in COVID-19. Sequencing was performed with immunoSEQ multiplex PCR; in TCRdb, only in-frame clones are kept and a portion is missing. In the table there are 200,000 to 300,000 clones, about 86% of which are singletons. Input material: peripheral blood. These receptors were taken from a woman aged 25 to 39 who had recovered from COVID-19. Both conserved end residues are part of each CDR3. D genes are given only for firm matches. Size is stated for part of the rows, as once, few or many counts, or as a class when the clone is expanded.

CDR3aa | CDR3nt | abundance | d_gene | j_gene | v_gene
CASSPGQYDGYTF | TGTGCCAGCAGCCCGGGACAATATGACGGCTACACCTTC | - | - | TRBJ1-2 | TRBV7-9
CASSLGTGGNSPLHF | TGCGCCAGCAGCTTGGGGACAGGAGGTAATTCACCCCTCCACTTT | - | TRBD1 | TRBJ1-6 | TRBV5-1
CASSSVAGGGYEQYF | TGTGCCAGCAGTTCAGTCGCAGGGGGCGGCTACGAGCAGTACTTC | - | TRBD1 | TRBJ2-7 | TRBV6-5
CASSSPDRVDEKLFF | TGTGCCAGCAGTTCCCCGGACAGGGTCGACGAAAAACTGTTTTTT | once | TRBD1 | TRBJ1-4 | TRBV6-6
CASSVLQGNYGYTF | TGTGCCAGCAGTGTTTTACAGGGTAACTATGGCTACACCTTC | - | - | TRBJ1-2 | TRBV2
CASSLSFAPGNNSPLHF | TGTGCCAGCAGCTTAAGTTTCGCGCCAGGGAATAATTCACCCCTCCACTTT | - | - | TRBJ1-6 | TRBV7-2
CASTPTGSATQYF | TGTGCCAGTACTCCGACAGGTTCGGCGACCCAGTACTTC | - | - | TRBJ2-5 | TRBV19
CASSVSGNTIYF | TGCGCCAGCAGCGTCAGTGGAAACACCATATATTTT | - | - | TRBJ1-3 | TRBV5-1
CASSLRTILGELFF | TGTGCCAGCAGCCTCAGGACTATCTTGGGGGAGCTGTTTTTT | - | - | TRBJ2-2 | TRBV7-2
CASSLSGGQETQYF | TGTGCCAGCAGTTTGAGCGGGGGACAAGAGACCCAGTACTTC | - | TRBD2 | TRBJ2-5 | TRBV27
CASSLTSGASTDTQYF | TGTGCCAGCAGCCTGACTAGCGGGGCGAGCACAGATACGCAGTATTTT | - | TRBD2 | TRBJ2-3 | TRBV11-1
CASSPRGRGDTGELFF | TGCGCCAGCAGCCCACGGGGCAGGGGGGACACCGGGGAGCTGTTTTTT | - | - | TRBJ2-2 | TRBV5-1
CASSALAGDYNEQFF | TGTGCCAGCAGCGCACTAGCGGGGGACTACAATGAGCAGTTCTTC | - | TRBD2 | TRBJ2-1 | TRBV9
CASSEEGLEYGYTF | TGTGCCAGCAGTGAAGAGGGGTTAGAGTATGGCTACACCTTC | - | - | TRBJ1-2 | TRBV2
CASLGTTQNTIYF | TGTGCCAGCCTGGGGACAACACAAAACACCATATATTTT | - | - | TRBJ1-3 | TRBV2
CSASGWGGTTDTQYF | TGCAGTGCTAGTGGGTGGGGGGGCACCACAGATACGCAGTATTTT | - | - | TRBJ2-3 | TRBV20-1
CASSWTDYEQYF | TGTGCCAGCAGTTGGACAGATTACGAGCAGTACTTC | - | - | TRBJ2-7 | TRBV6-1
CATSREGLGSYNEQFF | TGTGCCACCAGCAGAGAGGGACTAGGTTCCTACAATGAGCAGTTCTTC | - | TRBD2 | TRBJ2-1 | TRBV15
CASRETGEAYSPLHF | TGTGCCAGCAGGGAGACAGGGGAGGCCTATTCACCCCTCCACTTT | few | TRBD1 | TRBJ1-6 | TRBV2
CASSLLAGGLGDTQYF | TGTGCCAGCAGCTTACTAGCGGGGGGGCTCGGAGATACGCAGTATTTT | - | TRBD2 | TRBJ2-3 | TRBV7-6
CASRDGQWANYGYTF | TGTGCCAGCAGGGATGGACAGTGGGCTAACTATGGCTACACCTTC | - | - | TRBJ1-2 | TRBV6-5
CASSLSPGTENSPLHF | TGTGCCAGCAGCCTTTCTCCCGGGACAGAGAATTCACCCCTCCACTTT | - | TRBD1 | TRBJ1-6 | TRBV11-1